Below are 30 T cell receptor beta chains sequenced from a single sample in a study of T cells in pancreatic ductal adenocarcinoma. The selected patients with pancreatic ductal adenocarcinoma had surgery but no neoadjuvant therapy. Clones were sequenced by immunoSEQ multiplex PCR, and TCRdb holds only the in-frame ones, with some missing. The table records approximately 97,000 clones, more than 90% of them present only once. The sequenced material came from PBMCs. The receptors originated from a human donor with pancreatic ductal adenocarcinoma.

The gene calls are TRBV9 and TRBJ1-2, with 7 bases fitting TRBD1. The ends lost 3 bases at V and 4 bases at J; junction bases unmatched: 9. The CDR3 contains 15 residues. Germline V CDR1 and CDR2: SGDLS, YYNGEE. Written as DNA, the CDR3 is TGTGCCAGCAGCGCGAAAGGAGGGGGCTTCTATGGCTACACCTTC. This translates into CASSAKGGGFYGYTF.

V usage is TRBV12-2 and J usage is TRBJ2-1; TRBD2, the table's D call, lacks a check against the DNA. TRBV12-2 counts as a pseudogene. This CDR3 spans 16 amino acids. CDR3 region: CASRSPRLSISNEQFF. CDR3 coding DNA: TGTGCAAGTCGCTCTCCACGTCTTAGTATTTCCAATGAGCAGTTCTTC.

This chain links TRBV10-3 with TRBJ2-7; 9 bases match TRBD1. Per the germline V gene, CDR1 is ENHRY and CDR2 is SYGVKD. V gave up 2 bases and J gave up 4 bases; unmatched junction bases: 6. The CDR3 extends over 15 amino acids. The CDR3 loop is CAISEHTGGSYEQYF. The CDR3 bases are TGTGCCATCAGTGAGCACACAGGGGGCTCGTACGAGCAGTACTTC.

The chain employs TRBV29-1 and TRBJ2-2, with D possibly being TRBD1 (5 bases). Germline assignment: CDR1 SQVTM and CDR2 ANQGSEA. V was cut by 4 bases and J by 1 base, with 10 bases left in between. The CDR3 sequence is 14 residues long. The CDR3: CSVVGQRNTGELFF. The CDR3 nucleotides read TGCAGCGTTGTAGGACAACGGAACACCGGGGAGCTGTTTTTT.

V and J are TRBV7-2 and TRBJ2-1, with D hard to call. Trimming removed 1 base at V and 7 bases at J, with 8 bases between. The CDR3 loop spans 13 amino acids. The germline V gene encodes CDR1 SGHTA and CDR2 FQGNSA. The CDR3 DNA follows: TGTGCCAGCAGCTTAGTCCTAGTAAATGAGCAGTTCTTC. It is translated as CASSLVLVNEQFF.

This CDR3 is CSTFTGVQGPNYGYTF. The CDR3 bases are TGCAGCACTTTCACAGGGGTTCAGGGTCCTAACTATGGCTACACCTTC. The V gene is TRBV29-1, the J gene TRBJ1-2; 7 nucleotides match TRBD1. Germline V gives CDR1 SQVTM, CDR2 ANQGSEA. The CDR3 is 16 amino acids. V gave up 8 bases and J gave up 0 bases; unmatched junction bases: 15.

This chain connects TRBV28 to TRBJ1-2; a possible D gene is TRBD1 (6 bases). In germline, CDR1 is MDHEN, CDR2 SYDVKM. The CDR3 has 16 amino acids. Trimming stripped 2 bases from V and 2 bases from J, with 15 bases between. CDR3 sequence reads: CASSLPIRQANYGYTF. The CDR3 DNA reads as TGTGCCAGCAGTTTACCTATAAGACAGGCCAACTATGGCTACACCTTC.

V is TRBV5-1 and J is TRBJ2-7, with unresolved D. The CDR3 consists of 12 residues. Per germline, CDR1 SGHRS and CDR2 YFSETQ. V was pared by 0 bases and J by 3 bases, with 4 bases between. The DNA for the CDR3 is TGCGCCAGCAGCTTGGGGCACTACGAGCAGTACTTC. Its protein is CASSLGHYEQYF.

The CDR3 sequence: CASRTTGRAQNEQFF. CDR3 coding DNA: TGCGCCAGCAGAACAACCGGGAGAGCCCAAAATGAGCAGTTCTTC. This rearrangement joins TRBV5-1 to TRBJ2-1; TRBD2 is a possible D gene (6 bases). From germline, CDR1 is SGHRS and CDR2 YFSETQ. V was pared by 5 bases and J by 7 bases, with 19 bases between. This CDR3 region has 15 residues.

The CDR3 coding sequence is TGTGCCAGCAGCCCCACTCCCGGGACTAGCGGAAGCTACGAGCAGTACTTC. It encodes CASSPTPGTSGSYEQYF. This rearrangement joins TRBV4-2 to TRBJ2-7; 11 nucleotides agree with TRBD2. Germline CDR1 and CDR2: LGHNA and YNFKEQ. CDR3 length: 17 amino acids. V gave up 4 bases and J gave up 3 bases; unmatched junction bases: 11.

V usage is TRBV7-8 and J usage is TRBJ2-3, with D possibly being TRBD2 (6 bases). This CDR3 contains 16 residues. Germline CDR1 is SGHVS and CDR2 is FQNEAQ. V dropped 5 bases and J dropped 7 bases, with 22 bases sitting between them. CDR3 DNA: TGTGCCAGCAGCGCACATGGGCGGGAAAGCACCAATACGCAGTATTTT. Translating it yields CASSAHGRESTNTQYF. The variable domain in full, with the rest retrieved from reference TRBV7-8 and TRBJ2-3, is GAGVSQSPRYKVAKRGQDVALRCDPISGHVSLFWYQQALGQGPEFLTYFQNEAQLDKSGLPSDRFFAERPEGSVSTLKIQRTQQEDSAVYLCASSAHGRESTNTQYFGPGTRLTVL.

The genes are TRBV4-3 and TRBJ2-3; 8 nucleotides match TRBD2. The CDR3 has 15 amino acids. The germline CDR1 and CDR2 sequences are LGHNA and YSLEER. J was trimmed by 5 bases and V by 4 bases; bases with no gene match: 8. The CDR3 spells CASSPTGGIGDTQYF. CDR3 DNA sequence: TGCGCCAGCAGCCCCACGGGGGGGATTGGAGATACGCAGTATTTT.

This clone was found a few times. The chain recombines TRBV5-1 with TRBJ2-5, with 10 positions matching TRBD2. The CDR3 is 17 amino acids. CDR1 is SGHRS, CDR2 YFSETQ, per germline. After removal of 5 bases from V and 4 bases from J, the junction contained 14 bases not matched to a gene. CDR3: CASSLGLATYKGETQYF. CDR3 DNA: TGCGCCAGCAGTCTGGGACTAGCGACCTACAAAGGAGAGACCCAGTACTTC.

The J gene is TRBJ2-3, the V gene TRBV10-3; 12 bases match TRBD1. The V gene end was trimmed by 2 bases and the J gene end by 0 bases; junction bases not matched to a gene: 6. Germline loops: CDR1 ENHRY, CDR2 SYGVKD. CDR3 size: 18 residues. CDR3 loop: CAISETEGQGASTDTQYF. The CDR3 DNA follows: TGTGCCATCAGTGAGACCGAGGGACAGGGGGCGAGCACAGATACGCAGTATTTT.

This clone was seen a single time. This chain connects TRBV10-3 to TRBJ2-7; 9 bases map to TRBD1. The CDR3 contains 14 residues. J lost 7 bases, V lost 7 bases, and 11 bases had no gene match. Germline values: CDR1 ENHRY, CDR2 SYGVKD. The CDR3 spells CAITPRTGEEEQYF. The DNA of the CDR3 is TGTGCCATCACCCCAAGGACAGGGGAAGAGGAGCAGTACTTC.

The gene calls are TRBV4-1 and TRBJ2-7; 10 positions match TRBD2. This CDR3 comprises 18 residues. Germline loops: CDR1 MGHRA, CDR2 YSYEKL. Unmatched junction bases numbered 13, after V lost 2 bases and J lost 3 bases. CDR3 protein: CASSQRWASGRINYEQYF. The CDR3 nucleotides read TGCGCCAGCAGCCAACGGTGGGCTAGCGGGAGAATTAACTACGAGCAGTACTTC.

The chain combines TRBV7-9 with TRBJ1-4; D may be TRBD1 (5 bases). Germline V lookup: CDR1 SEHNR, CDR2 FQNEAQ (reference sequence). The V end lost 2 bases, the J end lost 8 bases, and 12 bases lay between the germline ends. This CDR3 has 14 residues. DNA of the CDR3: TGTGCCAGCAGCTTAACAGGTGTCGACGAAAAACTGTTTTTT. Its protein is CASSLTGVDEKLFF.

The J gene is TRBJ2-7, the V gene TRBV6-5; TRBD1 might be the D (6 bases). The CDR3 runs 14 residues. Deletions cut 0 bases from V and 2 bases from J, with 8 bases between. Germline V gene lookup returns CDR1 MNHEY and CDR2 SVGAGI. CDR3 bases: TGTGCCAGCAGTTACTCCAGGGGCGCCTACGAGCAGTACTTC. This translates into CASSYSRGAYEQYF.

This clone has a handful of counts. J is TRBJ1-4 and V is TRBV15; D may be TRBD1 (6 bases). The length of the CDR3 is 13 residues. Trimming pared 8 bases from V and 8 bases from J, leaving 15 bases between. Germline V gene lookup returns CDR1 LNHNV and CDR2 YYDKDF (reference sequence). CDR3: CATQAGDKEKLFF. In DNA, the CDR3 is TGTGCCACCCAGGCAGGGGATAAGGAAAAACTGTTTTTT. Full variable domain (outside the CDR3, taken from reference TRBV15 and TRBJ1-4): DAMVIQNPRYQVTQFGKPVTLSCSQTLNHNVMYWYQQKSSQAPKLLFHYYDKDFNNEADTPDNFQSRRPNTSFCFLDIRSPGLGDTAMYLCATQAGDKEKLFFGSGTQLSVL.

The genes are TRBV7-2 and TRBJ2-7; D is unresolved. Germline assignment: CDR1 SGHTA and CDR2 FQGNSA. Trimming took off 5 bases at V and 3 bases at J, with 11 bases between the two ends. This CDR3 is 13 amino acids long. CDR3 sequence reads: CASSGSFHYEQYF. In DNA form, the CDR3 reads TGTGCCAGCAGCGGCTCTTTTCACTACGAGCAGTACTTC.

In its sample, this clone was seen once. V is TRBV2 and J is TRBJ2-5; tentative D call: TRBD1 (5 bases). The CDR3 extends over 14 amino acids. V lost 6 bases and J lost 2, with 13 bases in between. Germline V gene lookup returns CDR1 SNHLY and CDR2 FYNNEI. The CDR3: CASSTRQLQETQYF. DNA of the CDR3: TGTGCCAGCAGCACCCGACAGCTTCAAGAGACCCAGTACTTC. The complete variable domain, with remaining parts taken from reference TRBV2 and TRBJ2-5, reads EPEVTQTPSHQVTQMGQEVILRCVPISNHLYFYWYRQILGQKVEFLVSFYNNEISEKSEIFDDQFSVERPDGSNFTLKIRSTKLEDSAMYFCASSTRQLQETQYFGPGTRLLVL.

J is TRBJ2-1 and V is TRBV7-7, with 11 bases fitting TRBD2. This CDR3 is built from 15 residues. From germline, CDR1 is SSHAT and CDR2 FNYEAQ (reference sequence). The V and J ends lost 5 bases and 6 bases, in that order; junction bases with no gene match: 6. CDR3 nucleotide sequence: TGTGCCAGCAGCACCGGGACTAGCGGTCTCAATGAGCAGTTCTTC. Protein sequence: CASSTGTSGLNEQFF.

The V gene is TRBV12-2, the J gene TRBJ1-5. TRBV12-2 is marked as a pseudogene. This CDR3 has 14 amino acids. Here the CDR3 DNA reads TGTGCAAGTCGCCGAAGAGGGATAGATCAGCCCCAGCATTTT. As protein: CASRRRGIDQPQHF.

V and J are TRBV29-1 and TRBJ2-7; 9 bases are shared with TRBD2. The CDR3 consists of 14 residues. CDR1 is SQVTM and CDR2 is ANQGSEA in the germline V gene. V lost 3 bases to trimming and J lost 0 bases; unmatched junction nucleotides: 3. The CDR3 sequence is CSVELTSGSYEQYF. DNA of the CDR3: TGCAGCGTTGAGCTGACTAGCGGCTCCTACGAGCAGTACTTC.

As to this clone: The germline gene is not matched at one end of the junction; a read error may be the cause. The chain joins TRBV28 to TRBJ2-3; D not resolved. Germline CDR1 and CDR2: MDHEN and SYDVKM. The CDR3 spans 12 residues. The CDR3 loop reads CASSPNTNTQYF. In nucleotides, the CDR3 is TGTGCCAGCAGTCCCAACACAAATACGCAGTATTTT.

J is TRBJ2-1 and V is TRBV13; 11 positions match TRBD1. Germline values: CDR1 PRHDT, CDR2 FYEKMQ (reference sequence). The CDR3 has 14 amino acids. The J segment lost 7 bases and the V segment lost 5 bases, leaving 4 bases of the junction unmatched. The chain's CDR3 is CASSTDRGLNEQFF. The DNA of the CDR3 is TGTGCCAGCAGCACGGACAGGGGGCTTAATGAGCAGTTCTTC.

The J gene is TRBJ2-5, the V gene TRBV5-1; the D gene is possibly TRBD1 (6 bases). The V end was cut by 3 bases, the J end by 3 bases, with 15 bases between. The CDR3 runs to 15 residues. Germline V gene sequence: CDR1 SGHRS, CDR2 YFSETQ. CDR3 amino acids: CASSWTGTREETQYF. The CDR3 region has the DNA TGCGCCAGCAGCTGGACCGGGACAAGAGAAGAGACCCAGTACTTC.

The V and J genes are TRBV18 and TRBJ1-5; D gene ambiguous. The ends were cut back, 6 bases at V and 0 bases at J, with 12 bases in the middle. There are 15 residues in the CDR3. The germline gives CDR1 KGHSH, CDR2 LQKENI. CDR3 sequence: CASSLSGYSNQPQHF. The CDR3 DNA sequence: TGTGCCAGCTCTCTCAGCGGCTATAGCAATCAGCCCCAGCATTTT.

The gene calls are TRBV7-9 and TRBJ2-1, with 10 bases that match TRBD1. With 7 bases clipped from V and 6 bases from J, the junction kept 9 bases outside the gene matches. Germline assignment: CDR1 SEHNR and CDR2 FQNEAQ (reference sequence). The CDR3 is 15 residues long. CDR3 in DNA: TGTGCCAGCACTCTATTCGGGACAGGGGCCAATGAGCAGTTCTTC. As protein: CASTLFGTGANEQFF.

This chain joins TRBV4-1 and TRBJ2-1; 9 nucleotides line up with TRBD2. V was clipped by 4 bases and J by 7 bases; unmatched bases: 11. Germline V gives CDR1 MGHRA, CDR2 YSYEKL. The CDR3 runs to 16 residues. The CDR3 region has the DNA TGCGCCAGCAGCCGTTCCGGGACTAGCCTGGGGAATGAGCAGTTCTTC. Amino acids: CASSRSGTSLGNEQFF.